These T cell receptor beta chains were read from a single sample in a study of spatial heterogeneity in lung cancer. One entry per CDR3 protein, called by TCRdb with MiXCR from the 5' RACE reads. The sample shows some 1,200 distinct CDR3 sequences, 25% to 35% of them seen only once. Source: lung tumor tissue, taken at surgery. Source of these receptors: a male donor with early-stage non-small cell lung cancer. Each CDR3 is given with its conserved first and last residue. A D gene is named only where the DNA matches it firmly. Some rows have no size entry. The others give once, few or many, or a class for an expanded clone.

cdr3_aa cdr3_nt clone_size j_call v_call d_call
CASSLGGASYEQYF TGTGCCAGCAGCTTAGGGGGGGCCTCCTACGAGCAGTACTTC - TRBJ2-7 TRBV11-2 -
CASSSVYLAKNYGYTF TGTGCCAGCAGCTCGGTGTATCTGGCGAAGAACTATGGCTACACCTTC - TRBJ1-2 TRBV7-9 -
CASSPYIASSYEQYF TGTGCCAGCAGCCCCTACATCGCCTCCTCCTACGAGCAGTACTTC - TRBJ2-7 TRBV7-2 -
CATSDNSQGPSGNTIYF TGTGCCACCAGTGACAATTCACAGGGGCCCTCTGGAAACACCATATATTTT large TRBJ1-3 TRBV24-1 TRBD1
CASSLREAIGDTEAFF TGTGCCAGCAGTTTAAGAGAGGCGATAGGGGACACTGAAGCTTTCTTT - TRBJ1-1 TRBV28 -
CASSTGNEQYF TGTGCCAGCAGTACAGGGAACGAGCAGTACTTC medium-sized TRBJ2-7 TRBV2 -
CSASRQDTGELFF TGCAGTGCTAGTCGGCAGGACACCGGGGAGCTGTTTTTT - TRBJ2-2 TRBV20-1 -
CSARDWRWGYTF TGCAGTGCTAGAGATTGGAGGTGGGGCTACACCTTC few TRBJ1-2 TRBV20-1 -
CASSAGLAGGYTDTQYF TGTGCCAGCAGTGCCGGACTAGCGGGGGGATACACAGATACGCAGTATTTT - TRBJ2-3 TRBV12-3/TRBV12-4 TRBD2
CASRPTSGADTQYF TGTGCCAGCAGGCCGACTAGCGGGGCCGATACGCAGTATTTT large TRBJ2-3 TRBV28 TRBD2
CASSRLAGSSYEQYF TGTGCCAGCAGCAGACTAGCGGGGAGCTCCTACGAGCAGTACTTC large TRBJ2-7 TRBV28 TRBD2
CASPPGWSVGSDTQYF TGCGCCAGTCCTCCGGGATGGTCGGTAGGGTCAGATACGCAGTATTTT - TRBJ2-3 TRBV5-1 -
CSARVVNQPQHF TGCAGTGCTAGAGTAGTTAATCAGCCCCAGCATTTT - TRBJ1-5 TRBV20-1 -
CASRGPGDEQYF TGTGCCAGCAGGGGCCCCGGGGACGAGCAGTACTTC - TRBJ2-7 TRBV28 -
CASSVIQGNTQYF TGTGCCAGCAGTGTTATACAGGGAAATACGCAGTATTTT - TRBJ2-3 TRBV2 -
CASSFTPNAGDIQYF TGTGCCAGCAGCTTTACCCCCAACGCCGGGGACATTCAGTACTTC few TRBJ2-4 TRBV9 -
CASSSGQGAQETQYF TGTGCCAGCAGCTCGGGACAGGGGGCGCAAGAGACCCAGTACTTC few TRBJ2-5 TRBV11-3 TRBD1
CASSQVRPSGRAGAQFF TGCGCCAGCAGCCAAGTCCGACCTAGCGGGAGGGCCGGTGCGCAGTTCTTC few TRBJ2-1 TRBV4-3 TRBD2
CAWSVNPFEDGYTF TGTGCCTGGAGTGTAAACCCTTTTGAGGATGGCTACACCTTC - TRBJ1-2 TRBV30 -
CASSYSASGGFSEQFF TGTGCCAGCAGTTACTCGGCGAGCGGGGGGTTCTCTGAGCAGTTCTTC large TRBJ2-1 TRBV6-5 TRBD2
CASAQGSQPQHF TGTGCCAGCGCACAGGGGAGCCAGCCCCAGCATTTT - TRBJ1-5 TRBV7-9 TRBD1
CASSLSGNLGNSPLHF TGTGCCAGCAGCTTGTCCGGAAATCTCGGAAATTCACCCCTCCACTTT large TRBJ1-6 TRBV5-5 -
CASSERGSNQPQHF TGTGCCAGCAGTGAACGGGGTAGCAATCAGCCCCAGCATTTT - TRBJ1-5 TRBV6-1 -
CASSLIAGGTDTRYF TGTGCCAGCAGCTTAATAGCGGGGGGCACAGATACGCGGTATTTT - TRBJ2-3 TRBV7-3 TRBD2
CASSRYYWDAERINSPLHF TGTGCCAGCAGCCGATATTACTGGGACGCCGAAAGGATCAATTCACCCCTCCACTTT - TRBJ1-6 TRBV4-2 -
CSVETSGPYEQYF TGCAGCGTTGAGACTAGCGGCCCCTACGAGCAGTACTTC - TRBJ2-7 TRBV29-1 TRBD2
CASSLGAEPYYGCTF TGTGCCAGCAGCTTAGGTGCAGAGCCCTACTATGGCTGCACCTTC - TRBJ1-2 TRBV7-9 -
CSSWQGQETQYF TGCAGCTCCTGGCAGGGCCAAGAGACCCAGTACTTC - TRBJ2-5 TRBV29-1 -
CASSQPGQGRTEAFF TGTGCCAGCAGCCAACCCGGACAGGGAAGGACTGAAGCTTTCTTT - TRBJ1-1 TRBV3-2 -
CASSLRAGVTGELFF TGTGCCAGCAGTTTGCGAGCGGGGGTAACCGGGGAGCTGTTTTTT large TRBJ2-2 TRBV12-3/TRBV12-4 TRBD2
CASSRNYHNGPDNEQFF TGTGCCAGCAGCCGAAACTACCATAACGGACCGGACAATGAGCAGTTCTTC medium-sized TRBJ2-1 TRBV11-2 -
CAIKGAGEWETQYF TGTGCCATCAAAGGAGCGGGAGAGTGGGAGACCCAGTACTTC - TRBJ2-5 TRBV10-3 TRBD2
CASRGKVQFF TGTGCCAGCAGAGGAAAAGTGCAGTTCTTC few TRBJ2-1 TRBV12-3/TRBV12-4 -
CASASGTTGHEQYF TGCGCCAGCGCCAGTGGGACCACTGGCCACGAGCAGTACTTC few TRBJ2-7 TRBV5-1 -
CASSISGANVLTF TGTGCCAGCAGCATATCTGGGGCCAACGTCCTGACTTTC large TRBJ2-6 TRBV12-3/TRBV12-4 -
CASSFTGTTDTQYF TGTGCCAGCAGTTTCACGGGGACCACAGATACGCAGTATTTT large TRBJ2-3 TRBV28 -
CASSPQWGAGELFF TGCGCCAGCAGCCCCCAATGGGGGGCCGGGGAGCTGTTTTTT - TRBJ2-2 TRBV5-1 -
CASSPREAGERYF TGTGCCAGCAGTCCCCGTGAGGCGGGGGAGAGGTATTTT - TRBJ2-3 TRBV12-3/TRBV12-4 TRBD2
CASSLIRTGPMEQYF TGTGCCAGCAGTTTGATCAGGACAGGTCCTATGGAGCAGTACTTC large TRBJ2-7 TRBV28 TRBD1
CSADVGSGGQETQYF TGCAGTGCGGACGTCGGGAGCGGGGGGCAAGAGACCCAGTACTTC few TRBJ2-5 TRBV20-1 TRBD2
CASSSVETQYF TGTGCCAGCAGTTCAGTGGAGACCCAGTACTTC large TRBJ2-5 TRBV12-3/TRBV12-4 -
CASSVGTGGVETQYF TGTGCCAGCAGCGTCGGGACAGGGGGCGTGGAGACCCAGTACTTC - TRBJ2-5 TRBV9 TRBD1
CASGLGESSYEQYF TGTGCTAGTGGTTTGGGGGAAAGCTCCTACGAGCAGTACTTC - TRBJ2-7 TRBV12-5 -
CASSRQGGTDTQYF TGTGCCAGCAGTAGACAGGGGGGCACAGATACGCAGTATTTT - TRBJ2-3 TRBV6-5 TRBD1
CSARTTYEQYF TGCAGTGCCCGGACTACCTACGAGCAGTACTTC medium-sized TRBJ2-7 TRBV20-1 -
CASSQDRTRGYTF TGTGCCAGCAGCCAAGATCGGACAAGAGGCTACACCTTC few TRBJ1-2 TRBV3-1 -
CASSLGPDYEAFF TGTGCCAGCAGCTTAGGGCCGGACTATGAAGCTTTCTTT - TRBJ1-1 TRBV11-2 -
CAISEPDRRPEAFF TGTGCCATCAGTGAGCCGGACAGGCGACCTGAAGCTTTCTTT - TRBJ1-1 TRBV10-3 TRBD1
CASSYSTGAAFNEQFF TGTGCCAGCAGTTACTCGACAGGTGCGGCCTTCAATGAGCAGTTCTTC medium-sized TRBJ2-1 TRBV6-5 -